The clone carrying this T cell receptor beta chain was counted ten times or more. Antigen specificity is unknown. The read falls 3 residues short of the CDR3 end, and the missing part is taken from the germline J gene. This record belongs to a study of T cell clonality in common variable immunodeficiency. Study results and caveats: CVID subjects showed higher TCRbeta clonality than healthy controls.

Repertoires were generated with immunoSEQ multiplex PCR, while TCRdb's copy carries only in-frame clones and drops some. The specimen has about 50,000 clones, none found just once. Germline values: CDR1 SGHNT, CDR2 YYREEE (reference sequence). The CDR3 consists of 15 residues. The specimen was peripheral blood mononuclear cells. The chain combines TRBV5-4 with TRBJ2-3; weak D call: TRBD1 (7 bases). This receptor was identified in a person aged 18-70 years in good health. The chain's CDR3 is CASSSMTGFRETQYF. The CDR3 bases that were read are TGTGCCAGCAGCTCAATGACAGGGTTCCGGGAGACG.